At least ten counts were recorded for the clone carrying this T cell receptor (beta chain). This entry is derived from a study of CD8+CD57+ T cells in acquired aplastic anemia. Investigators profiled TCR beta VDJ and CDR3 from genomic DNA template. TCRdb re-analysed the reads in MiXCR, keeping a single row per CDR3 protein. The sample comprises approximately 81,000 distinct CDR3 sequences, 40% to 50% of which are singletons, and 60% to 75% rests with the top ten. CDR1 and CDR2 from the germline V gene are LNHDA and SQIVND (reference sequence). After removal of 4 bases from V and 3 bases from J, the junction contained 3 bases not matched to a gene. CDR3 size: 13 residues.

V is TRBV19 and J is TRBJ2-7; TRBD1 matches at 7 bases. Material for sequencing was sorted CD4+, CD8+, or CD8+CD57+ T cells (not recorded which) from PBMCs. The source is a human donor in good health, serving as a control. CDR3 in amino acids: CASSKGAVYEQYF. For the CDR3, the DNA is TGTGCCAGTAGTAAGGGGGCGGTCTACGAGCAGTACTTC.